This entry lists 22 T cell receptor beta chains sequenced from one sample in a study of cytomegalovirus exposure and HLA in healthy donors (dated by TCRdb to between 2016 and 2019). Receptors were amplified or captured by the immunoSEQ multiplex PCR assay. For the multiplex PCR, a mixture combining 60 forward primers for TCR Vbeta segments and 13 reverse primers for TCR Jbeta segments was used. This immuneACCESS table, as held by TCRdb, lists in-frame sequences with V and J called but not all clones. Of the missing ones, under half trace to an unresolved V gene in checked studies; the others have no known cause. This sample is represented by around 120,000 clones; about 80% of them were singletons. The ten biggest clones cover around 5% of the sample. The sample comprised PBMCs. Receptors originate from a female donor in good health and CMV-seropositive.

The gene calls are TRBV7-3 and TRBJ1-2, with D possibly TRBD1 on 6 matching bases. Trimming took 5 bases from V and 8 from J, leaving 15 bases between them. CDR3 length equals 13 residues. Looked up from germline, CDR1 is SGHTA and CDR2 is FQGTGA. CDR3 nucleotide sequence: TGTGCCAGCAGCGCCCGGGACACGGGGGGCTACACCTTC. This gives the protein CASSARDTGGYTF. The full variable domain, in which reference TRBV7-3 and TRBJ1-2 provide the parts outside the CDR3, is GAGVSQTPSNKVTEKGKYVELRCDPISGHTALYWYRQSLGQGPEFLIYFQGTGAADDSGLPNDRFFAVRPEGSVSTLKIQRTERGDSAVYLCASSARDTGGYTFGSGTRLTVV.

DNA for the CDR3: TGTGCCAGCAGCCGGGGACAGGGGATCTATGGCTACACCTTC. Protein product: CASSRGQGIYGYTF. The genes are TRBV2 and TRBJ1-2; 10 nucleotides match TRBD1. After removal of 6 bases from V and 4 bases from J, the junction contained 5 bases not matched to a gene. The V gene's germline CDR1 is SNHLY and CDR2 FYNNEI. The CDR3 extends over 14 amino acids.

V gene TRBV7-2 combines with J gene TRBJ2-7; TRBD2 might be the D (6 bases). V was cut by 5 bases and J by 2 bases, with 16 bases left in between. Germline V gene sequence: CDR1 SGHTA, CDR2 FQGNSA. This CDR3 comprises 15 residues. The CDR3 nucleotides are TGTGCCAGCAGCCGGATCCGGGACTCCCCCTACGAGCAGTACTTC. Amino acids: CASSRIRDSPYEQYF.

The V call is TRBV6-1, the J call TRBJ2-2; 7 bases align to TRBD1. Germline V gene data show CDR1 as MNHNS and CDR2 as SASEGT. This CDR3 contains 14 residues. V dropped 8 bases and J dropped 7; count of bases not matched to a gene: 10. CDR3 sequence (DNA): TGTGCCAGCCCTGCGGACAGGCTTAACGGGGAGCTGTTTTTT. Translation: CASPADRLNGELFF.

The chain recombines TRBV6-6 with TRBJ2-3, with 7 positions matching TRBD1. J gave up 2 bases and V 4 bases, and 9 bases lay outside the gene matches. Looked up from germline, CDR1 is MNHNY and CDR2 is SVGAGI (reference sequence). This CDR3 contains 16 residues. DNA of the CDR3: TGTGCCAGCAGTTCCATGAACAGGGGAACCACAGATACGCAGTATTTT. Translating it yields CASSSMNRGTTDTQYF.

In this sample, this clone turned up once. The rearrangement uses TRBV6-5 and TRBJ1-2, with D possibly TRBD1 on 6 matching bases. Germline loops: CDR1 MNHEY, CDR2 SVGAGI. Trimming took off 9 bases at V and 4 bases at J, with 21 bases between the two ends. The CDR3 contains 15 residues. The chain's CDR3 is CASRVTSLGAYGYTF. CDR3 nucleotide sequence: TGTGCCAGTAGGGTGACGTCCCTGGGGGCCTATGGCTACACCTTC.

The genes are TRBV30 and TRBJ2-1, with D uncertain. Looked up from germline, CDR1 is GTSNPN and CDR2 is SVGIG (reference sequence). V lost 0 bases and J lost 4, with 7 bases in between. The CDR3 totals 13 residues. In DNA, the CDR3 is TGTGCCTGGAGTGTACACAGATACAATGAGCAGTTCTTC. Residues: CAWSVHRYNEQFF.

The gene calls are TRBV30 and TRBJ2-7; possibly TRBD2 for D (7 bases). The CDR3 spans 16 residues. Germline CDR1 GTSNPN, CDR2 SVGIG (reference sequence). Trimming stripped 3 bases from V and 3 bases from J, with 21 bases between. CDR3 DNA: TGTGCCTGGAGAGGGACACCGACCGGCGGGAGCTACGAGCAGTACTTC. Translation: CAWRGTPTGGSYEQYF.

The chain employs TRBV9 and TRBJ2-5; TRBD1 matches 7 bases. Germline CDR1 SGDLS, CDR2 YYNGEE. V lost 0 bases, J lost 5 bases, and 7 bases stayed unmatched. The CDR3 covers 15 residues. The DNA of the CDR3 is TGTGCCAGCAGCGTAGTAGGGGGCCCCGGGGAGACCCAGTACTTC. Translated: CASSVVGGPGETQYF.

This clone came up a few times. The J gene is TRBJ2-5, the V gene TRBV7-2; the match to TRBD2 covers 9 bases. This CDR3 spans 17 amino acids. CDR1 SGHTA and CDR2 FQGNSA come from the germline V gene. J gave up 5 bases and V 1 base, and 11 bases lay outside the gene matches. The CDR3 DNA follows: TGTGCCAGCAGCTTAGTTATAGGCGGGGGGGCCTCGGAGACCCAGTACTTC. It yields the protein CASSLVIGGGASETQYF.

V is TRBV11-3 and J is TRBJ1-6; D gene ambiguous. Trimming stripped 2 bases from V and 7 bases from J, with 15 bases between. Germline V CDR1 and CDR2: SGHNT, YENEEA. The CDR3 contains 16 residues. The CDR3 sequence: CASSLRRERYNSPLHF. CDR3 coding DNA: TGTGCCAGCAGCTTACGGCGTGAGCGGTACAATTCACCCCTCCACTTT.

The chain combines TRBV12-5 with TRBJ2-3, with TRBD2 matching 9 bases. CDR3 size: 19 residues. Germline CDR1 is LGHNT and CDR2 is FRNRAP. V lost 3 bases and J lost 0; bases outside the gene matches: 13. For the CDR3, the DNA is TGTGCTAGTGGTTTATCCCTAGCGGGACTAACCTCTAGCACAGATACGCAGTATTTT. This encodes CASGLSLAGLTSSTDTQYF.

The chain is built from TRBV6-1 and TRBJ2-3; 16 nucleotides align to TRBD2. The CDR3 runs to 15 residues. Germline CDR1 reads MNHNS; CDR2 reads SASEGT. Losses at the gene ends were 6 bases for V and 4 bases for J; bases not matched to a gene: 1. As DNA, the CDR3 is TGTGCCAGCAGCGGGACTAGCGGGGGGGCAGATACGCAGTATTTT. As protein: CASSGTSGGADTQYF.

This chain joins TRBV6-4 and TRBJ2-5; D not resolved. TRBJ2-7 matches the DNA end more closely, so the J call is doubtful. There are 14 residues in the CDR3. Germline assignment: CDR1 MRHNA and CDR2 SNTAGT. The CDR3 spells CASSDPHSSYEQYF. The CDR3 DNA is TGTGCCAGCAGTGACCCCCACAGCTCCTACGAGCAGTACTTC.

The rearrangement joins TRBV4-3 to TRBJ2-1; 16 nucleotides agree with TRBD2. The germline gives CDR1 LGHNA, CDR2 YSLEER. This CDR3 comprises 17 residues. Trimming cost V 4 bases and J 8 bases; bases outside gene matches: 8. The CDR3 is CASSRGTSGGAMDEQFF. The CDR3 DNA sequence: TGCGCCAGCAGCCGAGGGACTAGCGGGGGGGCAATGGATGAGCAGTTCTTC.

This sequence joins TRBV9 and TRBJ2-2; D not resolved. V was pared by 4 bases and J by 6 bases, with 10 bases between. CDR1 is SGDLS, CDR2 YYNGEE, per germline. This CDR3 has 13 residues. The CDR3 region has the DNA TGTGCCAGCAGCTTCGGTGTAGCCGGGGAGCTGTTTTTT. Translated: CASSFGVAGELFF.

This rearrangement joins TRBV7-9 to TRBJ1-1, with unresolved D. Between the trimmed V and J ends, which lost 5 bases and 0 bases, there was a span of 7 bases. The CDR3 is 13 residues long. Germline V lookup: CDR1 SEHNR, CDR2 FQNEAQ (reference sequence). DNA for the CDR3: TGTGCCAGCAGCGCGGCTCTGAACACTGAAGCTTTCTTT. It codes for CASSAALNTEAFF.

The V call is TRBV5-1, the J call TRBJ1-2; 8 nucleotides match TRBD1. This CDR3 region has 13 residues. Germline V gene lookup returns CDR1 SGHRS and CDR2 YFSETQ. The V and J ends lost 0 bases and 8 bases, in that order; junction bases with no gene match: 3. The CDR3 region is CASSLAQGDGYTF. As DNA, the CDR3 is TGCGCCAGCAGCTTGGCACAGGGGGACGGCTACACCTTC.

This clone occurred a few times. V and J are TRBV25-1 and TRBJ1-1; D remains unclear. The ends were cut back, 7 bases at V and 1 base at J, with 10 bases in the middle. In germline, CDR1 is MGHDK, CDR2 SYGVNS. The CDR3 has 13 amino acids. The CDR3 sequence is CASILGPNTEAFF. CDR3 coding DNA: TGTGCCAGCATTCTGGGCCCGAACACTGAAGCTTTCTTT.

V gene TRBV9 combines with J gene TRBJ1-2; D possibly corresponds to TRBD1 (5 bases). CDR3 length equals 12 residues. Germline-derived CDR1 and CDR2 are SGDLS and YYNGEE. Trimming stripped 3 bases from V and 10 bases from J, with 13 bases between. The CDR3 spells CASSGHRGAYTF. For the CDR3, the DNA is TGTGCCAGCAGCGGCCATAGGGGTGCCTACACCTTC.

J is TRBJ2-5 and V is TRBV19, with D possibly TRBD1 on 6 matching bases. Trimming took off 5 bases at V and 2 bases at J, with 9 bases between the two ends. CDR1 and CDR2 from the germline V gene are LNHDA and SQIVND (reference sequence). The length of the CDR3 is 13 residues. The CDR3 bases are TGTGCCAGTAGTGTGGACAGACAAGAGACCCAGTACTTC. This sequence encodes CASSVDRQETQYF.

This chain links TRBV5-4 with TRBJ1-6, with 7 positions matching TRBD1. Germline V CDR1 and CDR2: SGHNT, YYREEE (reference sequence). The CDR3 runs 19 residues. The V and J ends lost 3 bases and 1 base, in that order; junction bases with no gene match: 13. The CDR3 sequence: CASSSIHSQGRSYNSPLHF. As DNA, the CDR3 is TGTGCCAGCAGCTCCATCCACTCACAGGGGCGATCCTATAATTCACCCCTCCACTTT.